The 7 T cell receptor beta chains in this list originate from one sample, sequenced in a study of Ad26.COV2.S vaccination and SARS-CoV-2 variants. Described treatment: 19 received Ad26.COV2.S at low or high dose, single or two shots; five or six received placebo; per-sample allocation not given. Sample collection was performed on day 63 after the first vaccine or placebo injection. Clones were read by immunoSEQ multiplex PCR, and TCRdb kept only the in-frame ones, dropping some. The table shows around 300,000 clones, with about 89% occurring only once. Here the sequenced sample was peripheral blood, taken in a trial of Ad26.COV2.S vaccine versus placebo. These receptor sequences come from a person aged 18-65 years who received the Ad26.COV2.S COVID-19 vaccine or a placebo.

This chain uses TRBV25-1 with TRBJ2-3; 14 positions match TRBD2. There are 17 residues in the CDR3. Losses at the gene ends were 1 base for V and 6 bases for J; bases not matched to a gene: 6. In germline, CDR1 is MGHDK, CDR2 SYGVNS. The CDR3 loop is CASSEFNGLAGGDTQYF. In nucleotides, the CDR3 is TGTGCCAGCAGTGAATTTAACGGACTAGCGGGAGGCGATACGCAGTATTTT.

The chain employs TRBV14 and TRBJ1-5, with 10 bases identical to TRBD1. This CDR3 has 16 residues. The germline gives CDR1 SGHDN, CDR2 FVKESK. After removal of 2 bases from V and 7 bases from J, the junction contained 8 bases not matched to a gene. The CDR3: CASSQKTGTGVQPQHF. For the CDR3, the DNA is TGTGCCAGCAGCCAAAAGACCGGGACAGGGGTACAGCCCCAGCATTTT.

Written as DNA, the CDR3 is TGTGCCAGCAGCTTGGCGGCGAGGGCCGCGGACACCGGGGAGCTGTTTTTT. It codes for CASSLAARAADTGELFF. The rearrangement joins TRBV5-5 to TRBJ2-2, with D possibly TRBD2 on 5 matching bases. Trimming left V 0 bases short and J 3 bases short, with 15 bases between. The germline CDR1 and CDR2 sequences are SGHKS and YYEKEE (reference sequence). The CDR3 spans 17 residues. Supplemented by reference TRBV5-5 and TRBJ2-2, the full variable domain reads DAGVTQSPTHLIKTRGQQVTLRCSPISGHKSVSWYQQVLGQGPQFIFQYYEKEERGRGNFPDRFSARQFPNYSSELNVNALLLGDSALYLCASSLAARAADTGELFFGEGSRLTVL.

This CDR3 is CASGWTAYEQYF. In nucleotides, the CDR3 is TGTGCTAGTGGTTGGACTGCATACGAGCAGTACTTC. The chain carries TRBV12-5 and TRBJ2-7; maybe TRBD2 (5 bases). CDR1 and CDR2 (germline): LGHNT, FRNRAP. V lost 4 bases and J 4 bases, leaving 8 bases between the germline ends. The CDR3 is 12 residues long.

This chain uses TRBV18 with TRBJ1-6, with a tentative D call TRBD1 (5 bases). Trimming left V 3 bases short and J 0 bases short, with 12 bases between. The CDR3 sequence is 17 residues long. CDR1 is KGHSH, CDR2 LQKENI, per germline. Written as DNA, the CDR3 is TGTGCCAGCTCACCCTTTCCAGGGCCCTCCTATAATTCACCCCTCCACTTT. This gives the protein CASSPFPGPSYNSPLHF. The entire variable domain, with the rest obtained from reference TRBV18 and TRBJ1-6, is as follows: NAGVMQNPRHLVRRRGQEARLRCSPMKGHSHVYWYRQLPEEGLKFMVYLQKENIIDESGMPKERFSAEFPKEGPSILRIQQVVRGDSAAYFCASSPFPGPSYNSPLHFGNGTRLTVT.

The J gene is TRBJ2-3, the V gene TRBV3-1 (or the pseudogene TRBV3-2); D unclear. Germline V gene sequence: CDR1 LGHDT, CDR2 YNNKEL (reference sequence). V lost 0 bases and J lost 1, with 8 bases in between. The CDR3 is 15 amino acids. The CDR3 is CASSQDRAGTDTQYF. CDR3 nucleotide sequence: TGTGCCAGCAGCCAAGACCGAGCAGGCACAGATACGCAGTATTTT.

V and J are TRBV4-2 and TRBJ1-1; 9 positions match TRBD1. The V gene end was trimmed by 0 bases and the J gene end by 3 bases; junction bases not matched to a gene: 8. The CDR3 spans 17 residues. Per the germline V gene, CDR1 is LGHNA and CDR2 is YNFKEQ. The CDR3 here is CASSQDTGGVRDTEAFF. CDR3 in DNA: TGTGCCAGCAGCCAAGATACAGGGGGCGTTAGGGACACTGAAGCTTTCTTT.